This passage covers 30 T cell receptor beta chains from one sample sequenced in a study of blood T cell repertoires in COVID-19. Assay used: immunoSEQ multiplex PCR; TCRdb lists only in-frame clones, some missing. This table holds about 190,000 clones, around 82% found once. The specimen sequenced was PBMCs or T cells enriched from blood (not recorded which). These receptors were taken from a woman aged 55-69 years with acute COVID-19.

This clone was detected only once. The rearrangement uses TRBV9 and TRBJ2-1, with D maybe TRBD2 (6 bases). This CDR3 is 21 amino acids long. CDR1 SGDLS and CDR2 YYNGEE come from the germline V gene. Trimming took off 6 bases at V and 0 bases at J, with 31 bases between the two ends. The chain's CDR3 is CASTNGWELALPGSSYNEQFF. The CDR3 region has the DNA TGTGCCAGCACCAACGGCTGGGAGTTGGCCCTCCCCGGGAGCTCCTACAATGAGCAGTTCTTC.

The V gene is TRBV9, the J gene TRBJ2-3, with D possibly being TRBD2 (5 bases). The length of the CDR3 is 11 residues. In germline, CDR1 is SGDLS, CDR2 YYNGEE. Trimming cost V 7 bases and J 2 bases, with 5 bases left between them. The CDR3 DNA reads TGTGCCAGCGGACTCACAGATACGCAGTATTTT. Its translation is CASGLTDTQYF.

The CDR3 reads CASSPRTGGFYGYTF. DNA of the CDR3: TGTGCCAGCAGTCCTCGGACAGGGGGCTTCTATGGCTACACCTTC. This rearrangement joins TRBV28 to TRBJ1-2, with 11 bases lining up with TRBD1. J lost 4 bases, V lost 5 bases, and 6 bases had no gene match. This CDR3 contains 15 residues. In germline, CDR1 is MDHEN, CDR2 SYDVKM.

The rearrangement links TRBV18 to TRBJ2-7; a weak D match, TRBD2 (5 bases). The CDR3 has 14 residues. The V end lost 5 bases, the J end lost 2 bases, and 13 bases lay between the germline ends. Germline V gene data show CDR1 as KGHSH and CDR2 as LQKENI. The CDR3 is CASSEGNGPYEQYV. The CDR3 DNA is TGTGCCAGCTCAGAGGGTAATGGGCCCTACGAGCAGTACGTC.

The genes are TRBV3-1 (or the pseudogene TRBV3-2) and TRBJ2-2; 12 bases fit TRBD2. The ends lost 3 bases at V and 4 bases at J; junction bases unmatched: 0. The CDR3 loop spans 15 amino acids. Germline loops: CDR1 LGHDT, CDR2 YNNKEL (reference sequence). In nucleotides, the CDR3 is TGTGCCAGCAGCCAGGGACTAGCGGGCACCGGGGAGCTGTTTTTT. Translation gives CASSQGLAGTGELFF.

The chain combines TRBV6-5 with TRBJ1-4; 9 nucleotides agree with TRBD1. Germline V CDR1 and CDR2: MNHEY, SVGAGI. V lost 0 bases, J lost 8 bases, and 4 bases stayed unmatched. The CDR3 is 15 amino acids. The CDR3 coding sequence is TGTGCCAGCAGTTACTCCGGGACAGGGTACGAAAAACTGTTTTTT. Its translation: CASSYSGTGYEKLFF.

The chain has TRBV7-8 and TRBJ1-2; 7 bases map to TRBD1. The CDR3 consists of 15 residues. Germline-derived CDR1 and CDR2 are SGHVS and FQNEAQ. V lost 2 bases and J lost 5; bases outside the gene matches: 8. As DNA, the CDR3 is TGTGCCAGCAGCTTAAAAGGGACAGACCGTTATGGCTACACCTTC. Translated: CASSLKGTDRYGYTF.

This clone was seen once. This chain connects TRBV5-4 to TRBJ2-3; 14 bases agree with TRBD2. Germline CDR1 SGHNT, CDR2 YYREEE (reference sequence). V lost 2 bases to trimming and J lost 5 bases; unmatched junction nucleotides: 4. This CDR3 has 16 residues. The CDR3 DNA sequence: TGTGCCAGCAGCTTACAAGGGACTAGCGGGAGAGATACGCAGTATTTT. The encoded protein is CASSLQGTSGRDTQYF.

The V call is TRBV7-9, the J call TRBJ1-3; D is ambiguous. Trimming took off 2 bases at V and 4 bases at J, with 9 bases between the two ends. CDR3 length: 14 amino acids. Germline-derived CDR1 and CDR2 are SEHNR and FQNEAQ (reference sequence). The CDR3 loop is CASSLPRTGNTIYF. For the CDR3, the DNA is TGTGCCAGCAGCTTACCCAGAACCGGAAACACCATATATTTT.

V and J are TRBV3-1 (or the pseudogene TRBV3-2) and TRBJ1-6; TRBD1 matches at 9 bases. Germline V lookup: CDR1 LGHDT, CDR2 YNNKEL (reference sequence). CDR3 length: 14 residues. Trimming took 4 bases from V and 6 from J; bases not matched to a gene: 1. The CDR3 coding sequence is TGTGCCAGCAGCCTGGGACAGGGTAATTCACCCCTCCACTTT. Protein sequence: CASSLGQGNSPLHF.

This clone was found once. The chain uses TRBV6-2 or TRBV6-3 and TRBJ1-6, with a tentative D call TRBD1 (5 bases). The germline gives CDR1 MNHEY, CDR2 SVGEGT. The CDR3 contains 14 residues. V lost 6 bases, J lost 8 bases, and 14 bases lay in between. The CDR3 DNA reads as TGTGCCAGCAGCCTGGGACTTGTGTATTCACCCCTCCACTTT. Translating it yields CASSLGLVYSPLHF.

The chain couples TRBV5-4 to TRBJ1-3; D perhaps matches TRBD1 (5 bases). This CDR3 spans 17 amino acids. Trimming cost V 10 bases and J 2 bases, with 25 bases left between them. Germline assignment: CDR1 SGHNT and CDR2 YYREEE (reference sequence). The CDR3, as DNA: TGTGCCGAGGGAGGGGACTCCCCTGAAGTCCCTGGAAACACCATATATTTT. Protein sequence: CAEGGDSPEVPGNTIYF.

CDR3 DNA: TGTGCCAGCAGTTCGGGACAGTGGAGCGAGCAGTACGTC. Its protein is CASSSGQWSEQYV. The genes are TRBV12-3 or TRBV12-4 and TRBJ2-7, with 7 nucleotides matching TRBD1. The CDR3 extends over 13 amino acids. J gave up 6 bases and V 4 bases, and 6 bases lay outside the gene matches.

In this sample, this clone turned up once. This sequence joins TRBV5-8 and TRBJ2-3; 9 nucleotides match TRBD2. From germline, CDR1 is SGHTS and CDR2 YDEGEE. The CDR3 loop spans 18 amino acids. J gave up 0 bases and V 0 bases, and 8 bases lay outside the gene matches. CDR3 sequence (DNA): TGTGCCAGCAGCTTGGGGACTAGCGCTCGGATTAGCACAGATACGCAGTATTTT. This translates into CASSLGTSARISTDTQYF. Supplemented by reference TRBV5-8 and TRBJ2-3, the full variable domain reads EAGVTQSPTHLIKTRGQQATLRCSPISGHTSVYWYQQALGLGLQFLLWYDEGEERNRGNFPPRFSGRQFPNYSSELNVNALELEDSALYLCASSLGTSARISTDTQYFGPGTRLTVL.

The V and J genes are TRBV28 and TRBJ2-1; 10 bases are shared with TRBD2. CDR1 and CDR2 from the germline V gene are MDHEN and SYDVKM. V gave up 5 bases and J gave up 6 bases; unmatched junction bases: 22. The CDR3 is made up of 20 amino acids. For the CDR3, the DNA is TGTGCCAGCAGTCTCCTTTCCCCGGGGTTAGCGGGAGGAAGCGGCAATGAGCAGTTCTTC. It is translated as CASSLLSPGLAGGSGNEQFF.

The chain is built from TRBV30 and TRBJ2-2; D uncertain. This CDR3 comprises 13 residues. Germline CDR1 and CDR2: GTSNPN and SVGIG (reference sequence). The germline V and J ends were trimmed by 7 bases and 2 bases, with 11 bases remaining between them. The CDR3 region is CASIRVNTGELFF. The CDR3 DNA sequence: TGTGCCTCAATTCGGGTTAACACCGGGGAGCTGTTTTTT.

The genes are TRBV4-3 and TRBJ1-5; 8 bases match TRBD1. Germline assignment: CDR1 LGHNA and CDR2 YSLEER. This CDR3 spans 14 amino acids. V lost 1 base and J lost 7; bases outside the gene matches: 3. CDR3 amino acids: CASSQGTGPQPQHF. As DNA, the CDR3 is TGCGCCAGCAGCCAAGGGACAGGGCCGCAGCCCCAGCATTTT.

This chain connects TRBV7-9 to TRBJ1-2, with 12 bases aligning to TRBD1. The junction had 5 bases not matched to a gene; V was cut back by 5 bases and J by 4 bases. Germline V gene sequence: CDR1 SEHNR, CDR2 FQNEAQ (reference sequence). The CDR3 consists of 15 residues. CDR3 region: CASSAGTGGSYGYTF. CDR3 coding DNA: TGTGCCAGCAGCGCGGGGACAGGGGGCTCCTATGGCTACACCTTC.

The chain uses TRBV5-8 and TRBJ1-5; D is unclear. The CDR3 sequence is 15 residues long. The V end was cut by 3 bases, the J end by 6 bases, with 16 bases between. Germline CDR1 and CDR2: SGHTS and YDEGEE. CDR3 in DNA: TGTGCCAGCAGCTACGTCGGGAAGGGCGGTCAGCCCCAGCATTTT. It is translated as CASSYVGKGGQPQHF.

This rearrangement joins TRBV7-9 to TRBJ2-1; D remains ambiguous. V was shortened by 1 base and J by 10 bases, with 8 bases between the two germline ends. The germline CDR1 and CDR2 sequences are SEHNR and FQNEAQ (reference sequence). The CDR3 has 12 amino acids. This CDR3 is CASSLVFEEQFF. The CDR3 region has the DNA TGTGCCAGCAGCTTAGTGTTCGAGGAGCAGTTCTTC.

This chain joins TRBV12-3 or TRBV12-4 and TRBJ1-2; D unresolved. The V and J ends lost 4 bases and 8 bases respectively, with 8 bases between them. CDR3 length: 11 amino acids. CDR3 DNA: TGTGCCAGCAGTTCCCTGACAGGCTACACCTTC. Translating it yields CASSSLTGYTF.

In this sample, this clone turned up a few times. This chain connects TRBV12-3 or TRBV12-4 to TRBJ1-6, with 9 bases aligning to TRBD1. CDR3 length: 13 amino acids. Trimming removed 6 bases from V and 7 bases from J; junction bases left unmatched: 1. In nucleotides, the CDR3 is TGTGCCAGCAGGGGGACAGGGAATTCACCCCTCCACTTT. Its translation is CASRGTGNSPLHF.

The genes are TRBV20-1 and TRBJ1-1; D call uncertain. The CDR3 sequence is 11 residues long. V lost 6 bases and J lost 5, with 10 bases in between. Germline V gene data show CDR1 as DFQATT and CDR2 as SNEGSKA (reference sequence). The CDR3 region has the DNA TGCAGTGCCCCCGGAGGGACTGAAGCTTTCTTT. Its protein is CSAPGGTEAFF.

The chain has TRBV4-3 and TRBJ1-1; 9 bases match TRBD1. Germline CDR1 is LGHNA and CDR2 is YSLEER. V was pared by 1 base and J by 1 base, with 13 bases of the junction left unmatched. The CDR3 sequence is 19 residues long. DNA of the CDR3: TGCGCCAGCAGCCAAGGTAAAGGGACAGGGTCCTTCCGGAACACTGAAGCTTTCTTT. Protein: CASSQGKGTGSFRNTEAFF.

The rearrangement joins TRBV18 to TRBJ1-1, with TRBD1 as a possible D gene (6 bases). The CDR3 has 13 residues. Germline lookup yields CDR1 KGHSH and CDR2 LQKENI. V lost 7 bases and J 0 bases, leaving 9 bases between the germline ends. This chain's CDR3 is CASYRDLNTEAFF. CDR3 in DNA: TGTGCCAGCTACAGGGATTTGAACACTGAAGCTTTCTTT.

The gene calls are TRBV4-3 and TRBJ1-4; possible D gene TRBD1, 5 bases. This CDR3 region has 15 residues. Trimming took off 0 bases at V and 7 bases at J, with 12 bases between the two ends. Germline CDR1 LGHNA, CDR2 YSLEER. The chain's CDR3 is CASSQEAGNAEKLFF. CDR3 bases: TGCGCCAGCAGCCAAGAGGCAGGGAATGCTGAAAAACTGTTTTTT.

The gene calls are TRBV4-3 and TRBJ2-1, with TRBD2 matching over 11 bases. The CDR3 loop spans 15 amino acids. Germline CDR1 reads LGHNA; CDR2 reads YSLEER. The ends lost 3 bases at V and 6 bases at J; junction bases unmatched: 4. The chain's CDR3 is CASSQGLAASNEQFF. DNA of the CDR3: TGCGCCAGCAGCCAGGGACTAGCGGCTTCCAATGAGCAGTTCTTC.

The genes are TRBV9 and TRBJ1-1, with D uncertain. Germline CDR1 SGDLS, CDR2 YYNGEE. This CDR3 comprises 15 residues. V dropped 0 bases and J dropped 1 base, with 10 bases sitting between them. This chain's CDR3 is CASSVAEDPNTEAFF. The CDR3 nucleotides are TGTGCCAGCAGCGTAGCGGAGGATCCGAACACTGAAGCTTTCTTT.

This clone has ten or more counts. The V call is TRBV2, the J call TRBJ2-1; the match to TRBD1 covers 7 bases. The CDR3 extends over 15 amino acids. Germline values: CDR1 SNHLY, CDR2 FYNNEI. V shed 3 bases and J 4 bases; nucleotides not matched to a gene: 6. In DNA form, the CDR3 reads TGTGCCAGCAGTGAGGTTAGGGGGCGATACAATGAGCAGTTCTTC. This codes for CASSEVRGRYNEQFF. Filled out from reference TRBV2 and TRBJ2-1, the complete variable domain reads EPEVTQTPSHQVTQMGQEVILRCVPISNHLYFYWYRQILGQKVEFLVSFYNNEISEKSEIFDDQFSVERPDGSNFTLKIRSTKLEDSAMYFCASSEVRGRYNEQFFGPGTRLTVL.

The chain combines TRBV18 with TRBJ1-1; 8 bases agree with TRBD1. The germline V gene has CDR1 KGHSH and CDR2 LQKENI. There are 14 residues in the CDR3. V shed 2 bases, J shed 4 bases, and the junction held 3 bases outside the gene matches. The CDR3 DNA reads TGTGCCAGCTCACCAGCAACAGGGGGCACTGAAGCTTTCTTT. It yields the protein CASSPATGGTEAFF.